The 30 T cell receptor beta chains listed next were all sequenced from one sample in a study of CD8 T cells in ankylosing spondylitis. From the 5' RACE reads, TCRdb called clonotypes with MiXCR, one entry per CDR3 protein. This table holds about 340,000 distinct CDR3 sequences, roughly 15% found once. Sequenced input: blood, either unsorted or a sorted T cell fraction (not recorded which). The source of these receptors is a male donor with ankylosing spondylitis or in good health (not recorded which).

The rearrangement joins TRBV5-4 to TRBJ2-2; D is possibly TRBD2 (7 bases). CDR3 length equals 15 residues. V dropped 5 bases and J dropped 3 bases, with 14 bases sitting between them. Germline CDR1 is SGHNT and CDR2 is YYREEE (reference sequence). The CDR3 DNA follows: TGTGCCAGCAGGAGGGGGGGGCCGGACACCGGGGAGCTGTTTTTT. Protein: CASRRGGPDTGELFF.

The V call is TRBV10-2, the J call TRBJ2-5; TRBD1 aligns across 11 bases. Germline V gives CDR1 WSHSY, CDR2 SAAADI. This CDR3 has 15 amino acids. Trimming removed 7 bases from V and 1 base from J; junction bases left unmatched: 5. The CDR3 DNA sequence: TGCGCCAGCACCGTGGGACAGGGGGGCCAAGAGACCCAGTACTTC. This codes for CASTVGQGGQETQYF.

The chain carries TRBV5-1 and TRBJ1-4; D possibly corresponds to TRBD1 (5 bases). Germline CDR1 and CDR2: SGHRS and YFSETQ. The ends were cut back, 4 bases at V and 8 bases at J, with 15 bases in the middle. The CDR3 contains 14 residues. CDR3 residues: CASSEGRPDEKLFF. In DNA, the CDR3 is TGCGCCAGCAGCGAGGGACGGCCGGACGAAAAACTGTTTTTT.

This chain joins TRBV19 and TRBJ2-1; TRBD2 matches 9 bases. CDR3 length equals 15 residues. Germline V CDR1 and CDR2: LNHDA, SQIVND (reference sequence). J gave up 6 bases and V 2 bases, and 5 bases lay outside the gene matches. The CDR3 sequence: CASSIRRTSVNEQFF. As DNA, the CDR3 is TGTGCCAGTAGTATAAGAAGGACTAGCGTCAATGAGCAGTTCTTC.

The chain links TRBV29-1 to TRBJ2-3; 7 nucleotides line up with TRBD1. The trim removed 2 bases at V and 3 bases at J, leaving 5 bases unmatched. The germline gives CDR1 SQVTM, CDR2 ANQGSEA. The CDR3 spans 14 residues. In DNA form, the CDR3 reads TGCAGCGTTGAATATCCGGGACAGACAGATACGCAGTATTTT. Translated: CSVEYPGQTDTQYF.

This clonotype was recorded many times. The chain carries TRBV20-1 and TRBJ2-7; the D gene could be TRBD1 or TRBD2 (6 bases each). CDR1 DFQATT and CDR2 SNEGSKA come from the germline V gene (reference sequence). The CDR3 loop spans 13 amino acids. Trimming removed 3 bases at V and 4 bases at J, with 13 bases between. This CDR3 reads CSASYRAGYEQYF. The CDR3 coding sequence is TGCAGTGCTAGTTACAGGGCGGGGTACGAGCAGTACTTC.

V usage is TRBV3-1 and J usage is TRBJ2-1, with TRBD2 as a possible D gene (6 bases). CDR1 is LGHDT, CDR2 YNNKEL, per germline (reference sequence). Trimming stripped 1 base from V and 10 bases from J, with 14 bases between. This CDR3 has 14 residues. The chain's CDR3 is CASSQVYREREQFF. CDR3 DNA: TGTGCCAGCAGCCAAGTCTACCGGGAGAGAGAGCAGTTCTTC.

Ten or more counts support this clonotype. J is TRBJ1-2 and V is TRBV27; perhaps TRBD1 as D (6 bases). The germline CDR1 and CDR2 sequences are MNHEY and SMNVEV (reference sequence). The CDR3 consists of 14 residues. V was shortened by 1 base and J by 7 bases, with 13 bases between the two germline ends. The CDR3 is CASSLFQGRSGYTF. In DNA form, the CDR3 reads TGTGCCAGCAGTTTATTCCAGGGGAGGTCTGGCTACACCTTC.

The chain carries TRBV4-1 and TRBJ2-7; tentatively, D is TRBD1 or TRBD2 (5 bases each). The length of the CDR3 is 14 residues. The germline V and J ends were trimmed by 4 bases and 5 bases, with 15 bases remaining between them. CDR1 is MGHRA and CDR2 is YSYEKL in the germline V gene. CDR3 DNA: TGCGCCAGCAGCCTCGGGACCGGTGGGAACGAGCAGTACTTC. Its protein is CASSLGTGGNEQYF.

This clonotype was observed at least ten times. This sequence joins TRBV6-6 and TRBJ1-1, with D possibly being TRBD1 (6 bases). Trimming cost V 3 bases and J 12 bases, with 17 bases left between them. Looked up from germline, CDR1 is MNHNY and CDR2 is SVGAGI (reference sequence). The CDR3 runs 13 residues. The CDR3 sequence: CASSYEKWGATFF. CDR3 sequence (DNA): TGTGCCAGCAGTTATGAAAAATGGGGGGCGACTTTCTTT.

This clonotype was observed many times. The V gene is TRBV11-1, the J gene TRBJ2-1; TRBD2 might be the D (5 bases). V was shortened by 2 bases and J by 0 bases, with 14 bases between the two germline ends. Germline V gene lookup returns CDR1 SGHAT and CDR2 FQDESV (reference sequence). The CDR3 contains 17 residues. CDR3 region: CASSLSGPLGSYNEQFF. CDR3 in DNA: TGTGCCAGCAGCTTAAGCGGCCCCCTTGGCTCCTACAATGAGCAGTTCTTC.

This clonotype was seen many times. This rearrangement joins TRBV3-1 to TRBJ2-4, with D perhaps TRBD2 (6 bases). V lost 0 bases, J lost 5 bases, and 11 bases lay in between. Germline V gene lookup returns CDR1 LGHDT and CDR2 YNNKEL (reference sequence). CDR3 length equals 15 residues. DNA of the CDR3: TGTGCCAGCAGCCAAGAAAGACTAGTGGAAAACATTCAGTACTTC. Encoded protein: CASSQERLVENIQYF.

Ten or more counts support this clonotype. The J gene is TRBJ2-1, the V gene TRBV10-2; 14 nucleotides match TRBD2. Per germline, CDR1 WSHSY and CDR2 SAAADI. The CDR3 contains 15 residues. Trimming took 5 bases from V and 6 from J; bases not matched to a gene: 3. The CDR3 nucleotides are TGCGCCAGCAGTCCAGGGACTAGCGGGAGCAATGAGCAGTTCTTC. This gives the protein CASSPGTSGSNEQFF.

J is TRBJ1-4 and V is TRBV12-3 or TRBV12-4, with D possibly being TRBD1 (5 bases). The CDR3 is 14 residues long. V was cut by 3 bases and J by 8 bases, with 13 bases left in between. This CDR3 is CASSFGTGYEKLFF. The CDR3 region has the DNA TGTGCCAGCAGTTTCGGTACAGGATACGAAAAACTGTTTTTT.

The chain has TRBV10-3 and TRBJ1-2, with 7 positions matching TRBD1. From germline, CDR1 is ENHRY and CDR2 SYGVKD. The CDR3 covers 14 residues. J was trimmed by 8 bases and V by 2 bases; bases with no gene match: 8. This chain's CDR3 is CAISEDTRGYGYTF. The CDR3 nucleotides read TGTGCCATCAGTGAGGATACCAGGGGGTACGGCTACACCTTC.

This chain connects TRBV5-1 to TRBJ2-2, with 8 bases aligning to TRBD2. Trimming at V came to 5 bases and at J to 5 bases, leaving 8 bases not matched to a gene. Per germline, CDR1 SGHRS and CDR2 YFSETQ. The CDR3 is 15 amino acids. The CDR3 DNA reads as TGCGCCAGCAGACCGGCGGGGGGCTTGACCGGGGAGCTGTTTTTT. Protein product: CASRPAGGLTGELFF. Using reference TRBV5-1 and TRBJ2-2 for the parts outside the CDR3, the full variable domain is KAGVTQTPRYLIKTRGQQVTLSCSPISGHRSVSWYQQTPGQGLQFLFEYFSETQRNKGNFPGRFSGRQFSNSRSEMNVSTLELGDSALYLCASRPAGGLTGELFFGEGSRLTVL.

This chain uses TRBV10-3 with TRBJ2-7; 10 bases agree with TRBD1. V shed 4 bases, J shed 5 bases, and the junction held 2 bases outside the gene matches. This CDR3 spans 13 amino acids. The V gene's germline CDR1 is ENHRY and CDR2 SYGVKD. CDR3 region: CAISGGQGNEQYF. The CDR3 nucleotides are TGTGCCATCAGTGGGGGACAGGGGAACGAGCAGTACTTC.

This clonotype was detected a few times. The chain couples TRBV14 to TRBJ1-1; no definite D call. The CDR3 spans 11 residues. The germline V and J ends were trimmed by 3 bases and 10 bases, with 9 bases remaining between them. The germline V gene encodes CDR1 SGHDN and CDR2 FVKESK. The CDR3 nucleotides are TGTGCCAGCAGCCAGAGAGGAGGAGCTTTCTTT. This gives the protein CASSQRGGAFF.

The chain uses TRBV11-2 and TRBJ1-4; D may be TRBD1 (5 bases). The ends were cut back, 5 bases at V and 0 bases at J, with 22 bases in the middle. The germline V gene has CDR1 SGHAT and CDR2 FQNNGV. The CDR3 extends over 19 amino acids. CDR3 loop: CASSPAVSGHLATNEKLFF. CDR3 sequence (DNA): TGTGCCAGCAGCCCCGCGGTGTCCGGACACCTTGCAACTAATGAAAAACTGTTTTTT.

The chain carries TRBV4-2 and TRBJ2-2; D gene uncertain. Trimming cost V 4 bases and J 1 base, with 10 bases left between them. This CDR3 region has 15 residues. The V gene's germline CDR1 is LGHNA and CDR2 YNFKEQ. The CDR3 protein is CASSLPAVNTGELFF. The DNA for the CDR3 is TGTGCCAGCAGCCTGCCGGCCGTGAACACCGGGGAGCTGTTTTTT.

The chain has TRBV2 and TRBJ2-1; no clear D gene. The CDR3 covers 14 residues. Germline V gene data show CDR1 as SNHLY and CDR2 as FYNNEI. Trimming shortened V by 4 bases and J by 0 bases, and 7 bases separated the two germline ends. This chain's CDR3 is CASSGGRSYNEQFF. The CDR3 DNA follows: TGTGCCAGCAGTGGGGGTCGCTCCTACAATGAGCAGTTCTTC.

V is TRBV5-6 and J is TRBJ1-5; 8 positions match TRBD1. Germline values: CDR1 SGHDT, CDR2 YYEEEE. This CDR3 is 16 amino acids long. V shed 0 bases, J shed 2 bases, and the junction held 4 bases outside the gene matches. CDR3 protein: CASSLGTGRGNQPQHF. In DNA, the CDR3 is TGTGCCAGCAGCTTGGGGACAGGGCGAGGCAATCAGCCCCAGCATTTT.

There are a few counts of this clonotype. The rearrangement joins TRBV20-1 to TRBJ1-2; D call uncertain. This CDR3 region has 14 residues. The V gene lost 3 bases and the J gene lost 4 bases, with 15 bases spanning the gap. The germline CDR1 and CDR2 sequences are DFQATT and SNEGSKA (reference sequence). In nucleotides, the CDR3 is TGCAGTGCTAGGTCCGACTCCGACGCCTATGGCTACACCTTC. Protein sequence: CSARSDSDAYGYTF.

At least ten counts were recorded for this clonotype. This chain joins TRBV20-1 and TRBJ2-3, with a possible D match to TRBD2 (5 bases). The V end was cut by 3 bases, the J end by 2 bases, with 9 bases between. Germline CDR1 reads DFQATT; CDR2 reads SNEGSKA (reference sequence). The CDR3 contains 13 residues. CDR3 sequence: CSARVGLTDTQYF. CDR3 nucleotide sequence: TGCAGTGCTAGGGTCGGACTCACAGATACGCAGTATTTT.

The rearrangement joins TRBV7-2 to TRBJ2-4; weak D call: TRBD1 (5 bases). Germline V gene data show CDR1 as SGHTA and CDR2 as FQGNSA. This CDR3 comprises 13 residues. Deletions cut 1 base from V and 9 bases from J, with 10 bases between. The CDR3 nucleotides are TGTGCCAGCAGCTTAGATCAGGGAACCATTCAGTACTTC. This translates into CASSLDQGTIQYF.

There are a few counts of this clonotype. This chain uses TRBV4-1 with TRBJ2-1; 7 bases align to TRBD2. With 1 base clipped from V and 8 bases from J, the junction kept 20 bases outside the gene matches. CDR3 length equals 19 residues. Per germline, CDR1 MGHRA and CDR2 YSYEKL. CDR3 sequence (DNA): TGCGCCAGCAGCCAAGTTAGTGTGCGCGGGGGACCTGCTCCAGATGAGCAGTTCTTC. Its translation is CASSQVSVRGGPAPDEQFF.

This clonotype was picked up a small number of times. The rearrangement joins TRBV3-1 to TRBJ2-1, with no clear D. The CDR3 is 12 amino acids. From germline, CDR1 is LGHDT and CDR2 YNNKEL (reference sequence). Trimming removed 1 base at V and 14 bases at J, with 12 bases between. CDR3 amino acids: CASSQGGREEFF. CDR3 nucleotide sequence: TGTGCCAGCAGCCAAGGTGGTCGCGAGGAGTTCTTC.

This clonotype was observed many times. The CDR3 loop is CASGEDPPTDTQYF. CDR3 bases: TGCGCCAGCGGGGAGGACCCTCCCACAGATACGCAGTATTTT. The chain links TRBV5-1 to TRBJ2-3; a possible D gene is TRBD2 (6 bases). The germline V gene encodes CDR1 SGHRS and CDR2 YFSETQ. Trimming removed 7 bases from V and 2 bases from J, with 14 bases in between. The CDR3 has 14 amino acids. The whole variable domain, remainder taken from reference TRBV5-1 and TRBJ2-3, is KAGVTQTPRYLIKTRGQQVTLSCSPISGHRSVSWYQQTPGQGLQFLFEYFSETQRNKGNFPGRFSGRQFSNSRSEMNVSTLELGDSALYLCASGEDPPTDTQYFGPGTRLTVL.

This chain uses TRBV5-1 with TRBJ2-1; D assignment may be TRBD1 or TRBD2 (5 bases each). This CDR3 contains 16 residues. Germline CDR1 SGHRS, CDR2 YFSETQ. V lost 0 bases to trimming and J lost 12 bases, with 22 bases between them. The CDR3 nucleotides are TGCGCCAGCAGCTTGGATGGCGGTGGCTCGGTGGGACGGCAGTTCTTC. It translates to CASSLDGGGSVGRQFF.

This chain links TRBV7-6 with TRBJ2-7, with 9 positions matching TRBD2. Per the germline V gene, CDR1 is SGHVS and CDR2 is FNYEAQ. Trimming took 1 base from V and 4 from J; bases not matched to a gene: 5. This CDR3 is built from 15 residues. The CDR3 is CASSLVAGGTYEQYF. In DNA form, the CDR3 reads TGTGCCAGCAGCTTAGTCGCGGGGGGGACTTACGAGCAGTACTTC.